Given below is one T cell receptor beta chain in context. This sample stems from a study of shared T cell receptors in the human thymus. Germline CDR1 PRHDT, CDR2 FYEKMQ (reference sequence). Trimming pared 5 bases from V and 1 base from J, leaving 26 bases between. The CDR3 runs to 19 residues. Produced via immunoSEQ multiplex PCR; TCRdb's table is partial and in-frame only. The table includes 700,000 or so clones, approximately 85% detected once. The same specimen was also included in a second study, on human thymus T cells. Per that paper: Resections removed during corrective heart surgery provided the thymus tissue used. Related work found strong thymic repertoire overlap between unrelated individuals.

The sequence was collected from a girl under three years old with a congenital heart defect. The chain uses TRBV13 and TRBJ1-1; possible D gene TRBD1, 5 bases. Sequencing was carried out using thymocytes. The CDR3 is CASSPRESPRRAANTEAFF. In nucleotides, the CDR3 is TGTGCCAGCAGCCCAAGAGAATCCCCTCGCAGGGCTGCGAACACTGAAGCTTTCTTT.